This T cell receptor beta chain was captured by sequencing in a study of blood T cell repertoires in COVID-19 (TCRdb year 2020). Looking at the study overall: Samples from collaborators originated in the United States, Italy and Spain and spanned both the acute and convalescent phases of COVID-19. The prospective study material was composed of cDNA or gDNA derived from T cells, B-cell-depleted T cells, or PBMCs. Subjects who had been exposed to COVID-19, were actively infected with it, or had recovered from it provided the deeply sampled blood TCRbeta repertoires that made up the dataset. A freely available public database, intended as a resource for researchers studying the immune response to SARS-CoV-2, is where the repertoires were released. The samples were drawn from the first 160 participants of the ongoing ImmuneRACE study and from some 1,300 subjects provided by 6 global collaborators. Nearly every sample came with metadata listing a de-identified subject ID, COVID-19 status, age in years and sex. HLA class I and class II types, where available, came from metadata supplied by the sample provider rather than from assay-based typing. General study outcomes and caveats: The quantity of clinical and demographic metadata differed by source and by participant and was supplied without curation.

The immunoSEQ Assay, a bias-controlled multiplex PCR, was used to amplify TCRbeta CDR3 regions from genomic DNA. The paper's processing steps were these. The number of nucleated cells in each sample was estimated from the amplification of reference gene primers within the assay. Sequence reads were collapsed and filtered to measure the absolute abundance of every unique TCRbeta CDR3 rearrangement. For each sample, productive Simpson clonality was calculated by taking the square root of Simpson's diversity index across productive rearrangements. TCRdb took over this immuneACCESS table, retaining in-frame rearrangements with V and J assigned. Such tables are incomplete; in checked studies, under half of the missing clones stem from an unresolved V gene, and the remainder is unexplained. That table gives V, J and clone size, and the DNA gave D and trimming. Across this sample there are about 120,000 clones, with over 70% seen only once. Under 30% of the sample belongs to the ten largest clones.

Collaborating institutions collected whole blood in K2EDTA tubes following their own protocols. For TCRbeta analysis, collaborators shipped samples in one of three forms: frozen whole blood, isolated PBMCs, or DNA extracted from either of those sample types. From the germline V gene, CDR1 is SGHAT and CDR2 is FQNNGV. Its CDR3 holds 15 amino acids, cysteine through phenylalanine. Just the 45-base CDR3 DNA is kept, in frame starting at base 1. V is cut by 5 bases and J by 7 bases, and the space between the germline ends is 15 bases. Worth noting for this clone: No cognate antigen has been identified for it. There are no base qualities to consult, and no much larger clone falls within one base.

The TCR originated in a woman between 70 and 85 years old with acute or convalescent COVID-19. Specimen: peripheral blood. The sequence is built from TRBV11-2 and TRBJ1-6; the D gene is perhaps TRBD1, on 5 matching bases. The DNA reads TGTGCCAGCAGCCCCGGGGGGGGAGGAAATTCACCCCTCCACTTT. The resulting protein is CASSPGGGGNSPLHF.